The text below deals with one T cell receptor (beta chain). The antigen is unknown. Profiled with immunoSEQ multiplex PCR; TCRdb holds only in-frame clones, not every one. The sample lists over 85,000 clones, around 85% occurring once. The data belong to a study of OX40 agonist ivuxolimab in advanced cancers. For the study at large: From 23 to 79 years was the age range, with a mean of approximately 58 years, and roughly 83% were male. Findings of the study overall: Some of the lowest clonal expansion was seen in partial responders at 0.1-3.0 mg/kg. No determination was made of the antigen specificity of the expanded peripheral T cells.

At cycle 4 day 1, cycle 7 day 1, and baseline, blood was sampled. The sequence was collected from an adult with an advanced solid tumor such as melanoma, head and neck, liver or kidney cancer. The sequenced sample was CD4+ or CD8+ T cells sorted from blood, obtained in a trial of the OX40 agonist ivuxolimab.

As DNA, the CDR3 is TGTGCCAGCAGCTTAGATTCTGGGGGGTGGACTAATTCACCCCTCCACTTT. This encodes CASSLDSGGWTNSPLHF. The gene calls are TRBV11-2 and TRBJ1-6, with a weak D call TRBD1 (5 bases). Per germline, CDR1 SGHAT and CDR2 FQNNGV. This CDR3 spans 17 amino acids. Between the trimmed V and J ends, which lost 0 bases and 6 bases, there was a span of 15 bases.